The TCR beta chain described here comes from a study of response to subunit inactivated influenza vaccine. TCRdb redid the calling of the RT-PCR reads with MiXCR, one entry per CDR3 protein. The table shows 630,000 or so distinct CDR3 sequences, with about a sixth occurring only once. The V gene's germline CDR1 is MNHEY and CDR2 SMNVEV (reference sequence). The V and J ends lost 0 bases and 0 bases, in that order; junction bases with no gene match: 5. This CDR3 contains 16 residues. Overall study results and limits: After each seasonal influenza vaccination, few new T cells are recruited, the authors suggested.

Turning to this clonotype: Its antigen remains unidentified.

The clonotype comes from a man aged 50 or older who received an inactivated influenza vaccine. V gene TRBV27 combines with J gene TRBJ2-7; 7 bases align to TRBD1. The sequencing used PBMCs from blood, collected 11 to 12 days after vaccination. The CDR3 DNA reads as TGTGCCAGCAGTTTATCGACAGGGTTGACCTCCTACGAGCAGTACTTC. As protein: CASSLSTGLTSYEQYF.